Listed here are 4 T cell receptor beta chains from one sample, sequenced in a study of cytomegalovirus exposure and HLA in healthy donors (dated by TCRdb to the late 2010s). Library preparation was by the immunoSEQ multiplex PCR assay. TCRdb limited this immuneACCESS table to in-frame rearrangements with V and J called. A share of clones is missing; checked studies link under half to unresolved V genes, and the rest is unexplained. This sample lists some 120,000 clones; 88% were detected once. In total, the top ten clones hold roughly 1.4% of the sample. What was sequenced was PBMCs. Every receptor here comes from a man aged 25 to 40 in good health and CMV-seronegative.

CDR3 protein: CSVLGEDYEQYF. Here the CDR3 DNA reads TGCAGCGTCCTAGGGGAGGACTACGAGCAGTACTTC. The rearrangement uses TRBV29-1 and TRBJ2-7, with D maybe TRBD2 (6 bases). The CDR3 runs 12 residues. From germline, CDR1 is SQVTM and CDR2 ANQGSEA. Trimming removed 6 bases from V and 3 bases from J, with 12 bases in between.

The gene calls are TRBV11-2 and TRBJ2-2, with D tentatively TRBD1 (5 bases). The germline CDR1 and CDR2 sequences are SGHAT and FQNNGV. This CDR3 has 13 residues. The germline V and J ends were trimmed by 4 bases and 5 bases, with 8 bases remaining between them. In DNA form, the CDR3 reads TGTGCCAGCAGCTACAGGCTTACCGGGGAGCTGTTTTTT. Its translation is CASSYRLTGELFF.

This clone was seen once. As DNA, the CDR3 is TGTGCCAGCAGGGGGGGAAATACCCAAGAGACCCAGTACTTC. Its protein is CASRGGNTQETQYF. This rearrangement joins TRBV2 to TRBJ2-5, with a tentative D call TRBD2 (6 bases). Germline loops: CDR1 SNHLY, CDR2 FYNNEI. The CDR3 consists of 14 residues. V dropped 6 bases and J dropped 1 base, with 12 bases sitting between them. The full variable domain, in which reference TRBV2 and TRBJ2-5 provide the parts outside the CDR3, is EPEVTQTPSHQVTQMGQEVILRCVPISNHLYFYWYRQILGQKVEFLVSFYNNEISEKSEIFDDQFSVERPDGSNFTLKIRSTKLEDSAMYFCASRGGNTQETQYFGPGTRLLVL.

The chain joins TRBV5-1 to TRBJ1-4, with D hard to call. The CDR3 loop spans 18 amino acids. Germline loops: CDR1 SGHRS, CDR2 YFSETQ. V was shortened by 0 bases and J by 3 bases, with 18 bases between the two germline ends. The CDR3 DNA reads as TGCGCCAGCAGCTTGGGGAGATCGAACGTTTTCGCTAATGAAAAACTGTTTTTT. Amino acid sequence: CASSLGRSNVFANEKLFF.